Presented here are 13 T cell receptor beta chains from one specimen sequenced in a study of monozygotic twins with inflammatory bowel disease. TCRdb reprocessed the 5' RACE reads, keeping one entry per CDR3 protein, no DNA. This repertoire includes 140,000 to 150,000 distinct CDR3 sequences. Sequenced input: blood. The origin of the receptors is a human donor with ulcerative colitis or Crohn's disease, or a healthy co-twin of an affected twin (not recorded which).

V and J are TRBV3-1 and TRBJ1-5. The CDR3 covers 14 residues. Germline CDR1 is LGHDT and CDR2 is YNNKEL (reference sequence). The CDR3 reads CASSWTDENQPQHF.

The rearrangement uses TRBV4-1 and TRBJ2-1; with no DNA, the TCRdb D assignment of TRBD2 cannot be verified. CDR3 length: 21 amino acids. Germline CDR1 reads MGHRA; CDR2 reads YSYEKL. This chain's CDR3 is CASSQDFLGLAGRTSYNEQFF.

This chain links TRBV19 with TRBJ1-2; TCRdb's assignment of TRBD1 cannot be checked, as there is no DNA. The CDR3 covers 14 residues. Germline assignment: CDR1 LNHDA and CDR2 SQIVND (reference sequence). The chain's CDR3 is CASEDNLRSYGYTF.

This chain uses TRBV28 with TRBJ2-2. CDR1 and CDR2 (germline): MDHEN, SYDVKM. CDR3 length: 13 amino acids. The CDR3 sequence is CATQTANTGELFF.

The CDR3 reads CASSLAQGGNTEAFF. The rearrangement joins TRBV7-9 to TRBJ1-1; absent DNA, TCRdb's TRBD1 call cannot be checked. CDR1 and CDR2 from the germline V gene are SEHNR and FQNEAQ (reference sequence). The CDR3 has 15 residues.

The V call is TRBV10-3, the J call TRBJ2-5; the D gene TCRdb calls, TRBD2, cannot be checked with no DNA. CDR1 is ENHRY and CDR2 is SYGVKD in the germline V gene. The CDR3 runs 15 residues. The chain's CDR3 is CAISDVGRAQETQYF.

The chain carries TRBV6-5 and TRBJ2-4. The CDR3 has 13 residues. Per the germline V gene, CDR1 is MNHEY and CDR2 is SVGAGI. The CDR3 protein is CASSSYSGNIQYF.

This CDR3 reads CASSGIQSEAKNIQYF. The chain joins TRBV10-1 to TRBJ2-4. The CDR3 consists of 16 residues. The germline V gene has CDR1 WNHNN and CDR2 SYGVQD (reference sequence).

The rearrangement joins TRBV4-1 to TRBJ2-3; with no DNA, the TCRdb D assignment of TRBD1 cannot be verified. The germline CDR1 and CDR2 sequences are MGHRA and YSYEKL. This CDR3 comprises 15 residues. CDR3 sequence: CASSQVQDSTDTQYF.

The rearrangement joins TRBV4-2 to TRBJ2-3; the D call of TRBD2 rests on TCRdb alone, since no DNA is present to check it. The CDR3 covers 16 residues. Germline lookup yields CDR1 LGHNA and CDR2 YNFKEQ. CDR3: CASSQGLAGSTDTQYF.

The rearrangement links TRBV5-8 to TRBJ2-1; TCRdb lists TRBD1, though no DNA is available to test this call. CDR3 length equals 15 residues. Looked up from germline, CDR1 is SGHTS and CDR2 is YDEGEE. Here the CDR3 reads CASSLRGTSGDEQFF. Complete variable domain (other parts from reference TRBV5-8 and TRBJ2-1): EAGVTQSPTHLIKTRGQQATLRCSPISGHTSVYWYQQALGLGLQFLLWYDEGEERNRGNFPPRFSGRQFPNYSSELNVNALELEDSALYLCASSLRGTSGDEQFFGPGTRLTVL.

The gene calls are TRBV10-2 and TRBJ1-2; TCRdb's D gene call, TRBD1, goes unchecked for lack of DNA. The CDR3 is made up of 15 amino acids. CDR1 is WSHSY and CDR2 is SAAADI in the germline V gene. CDR3 residues: CASSPKGQAAYGYTF.

The V and J genes are TRBV7-3 and TRBJ1-2; lacking DNA, the TRBD1 call made by TCRdb goes unchecked. Germline CDR1 SGHTA, CDR2 FQGTGA. This CDR3 comprises 15 residues. Here the CDR3 reads CASSLRAASDSGYTF. Variable domain in full (rest from reference TRBV7-3 and TRBJ1-2): GAGVSQTPSNKVTEKGKYVELRCDPISGHTALYWYRQSLGQGPEFLIYFQGTGAADDSGLPNDRFFAVRPEGSVSTLKIQRTERGDSAVYLCASSLRAASDSGYTFGSGTRLTVV.